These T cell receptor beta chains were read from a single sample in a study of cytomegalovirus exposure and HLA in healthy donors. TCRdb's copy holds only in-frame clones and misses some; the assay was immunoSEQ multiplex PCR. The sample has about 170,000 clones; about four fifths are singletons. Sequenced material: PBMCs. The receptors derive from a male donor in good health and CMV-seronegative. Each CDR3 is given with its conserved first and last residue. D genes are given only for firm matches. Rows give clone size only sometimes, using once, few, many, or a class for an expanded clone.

CDR3 DNA: TGTGCCAGCAGCACCGGGACAGGGGTAGAGACCCAGTACTTC; CDR3 protein: CASSTGTGVETQYF; V gene: TRBV5-6; clone size: .; D gene: TRBD1; J gene: TRBJ2-5
CDR3 DNA: TGTGCCAGCAGTTTATTCCCTAGCGGGAGGACCGGGGAGCTGTTTTTT; CDR3 protein: CASSLFPSGRTGELFF; V gene: TRBV27; clone size: .; D gene: TRBD2; J gene: TRBJ2-2
CDR3 DNA: TGTGCCAGCTCATTGGGACAGCAAGAGACCCAGTACTTC; CDR3 protein: CASSLGQQETQYF; V gene: TRBV18; clone size: .; D gene: TRBD1; J gene: TRBJ2-5
CDR3 DNA: TGTGCCACCTACGGATACGGGACAGGCTACAATGAGCAGTTCTTC; CDR3 protein: CATYGYGTGYNEQFF; V gene: TRBV15; clone size: .; D gene: TRBD1; J gene: TRBJ2-1
CDR3 DNA: TGTGCCAGCAAATTGGCAGGTAGATCCCAAGAGACCCAGTACTTC; CDR3 protein: CASKLAGRSQETQYF; V gene: TRBV28; clone size: .; D gene: .; J gene: TRBJ2-5
CDR3 DNA: TGTGCCAGCAGTAAATCGGAGACCCAGTACTTC; CDR3 protein: CASSKSETQYF; V gene: TRBV27; clone size: .; D gene: .; J gene: TRBJ2-5
CDR3 DNA: TGCAGCGTTGCAGCGGGGTTCGGTGAGCAGTTCTTC; CDR3 protein: CSVAAGFGEQFF; V gene: TRBV29-1; clone size: .; D gene: TRBD2; J gene: TRBJ2-1
CDR3 DNA: TGTGCCAGCAGCGTTACCTACGAGCAGTACTTC; CDR3 protein: CASSVTYEQYF; V gene: TRBV7-9; clone size: .; D gene: .; J gene: TRBJ2-7
CDR3 DNA: TGTGCCAGCAGCGCCACGGACACGCTCCTCCTGATTTCTGGGGAGCTGTTTTTT; CDR3 protein: CASSATDTLLLISGELFF; V gene: TRBV9; clone size: .; D gene: .; J gene: TRBJ2-2
CDR3 DNA: TGTGCCAGCAGCGCGGGACTAGCGGGAGGGGGCTACATTCAGTACTTC; CDR3 protein: CASSAGLAGGGYIQYF; V gene: TRBV9; clone size: .; D gene: TRBD2; J gene: TRBJ2-4
CDR3 DNA: TGTGCCAGCAGCTTAGGGCTAGCGGCCACCTACGAGCAGTACTTC; CDR3 protein: CASSLGLAATYEQYF; V gene: TRBV7-8; clone size: .; D gene: TRBD2; J gene: TRBJ2-7
CDR3 DNA: TGTGCCAGCAGCCAAGATGCTAGCACCTACGAGCAGTACTTC; CDR3 protein: CASSQDASTYEQYF; V gene: TRBV4-2; clone size: .; D gene: .; J gene: TRBJ2-7
CDR3 DNA: TGTGCCAGCAGCTTGTGGCGACAGGGCAATCAGCCCCAGCATTTT; CDR3 protein: CASSLWRQGNQPQHF; V gene: TRBV5-6; clone size: few; D gene: .; J gene: TRBJ1-5
CDR3 DNA: TGTGCCAGCTCACCGGACAGGGTTTCTAGCAATCAGCCCCAGCATTTT; CDR3 protein: CASSPDRVSSNQPQHF; V gene: TRBV18; clone size: .; D gene: TRBD1; J gene: TRBJ1-5
CDR3 DNA: TGTGCCAGCTCACGGCGACAGGGGCCCTACGAGCAGTACTTC; CDR3 protein: CASSRRQGPYEQYF; V gene: TRBV18; clone size: .; D gene: TRBD1; J gene: TRBJ2-7
CDR3 DNA: TGTGCCTGCGGGAGCCCAGGGGAGACCCAGTACTTC; CDR3 protein: CACGSPGETQYF; V gene: TRBV7-6; clone size: .; D gene: TRBD2; J gene: TRBJ2-5
CDR3 DNA: TGTGCCAGCAGCCCTACAATCGCAGGGGACCACTACGAGCAGTACTTC; CDR3 protein: CASSPTIAGDHYEQYF; V gene: TRBV4-2; clone size: .; D gene: .; J gene: TRBJ2-7
CDR3 DNA: TGCGCCAGCAGCCTCCTGGCGGGAGCGGGCGGGGAGCTGTTTTTT; CDR3 protein: CASSLLAGAGGELFF; V gene: TRBV4-3; clone size: .; D gene: TRBD2; J gene: TRBJ2-2
CDR3 DNA: TGTGCCAGCAGCTCTGAGCGGGGCACAGATACGCAGTATTTT; CDR3 protein: CASSSERGTDTQYF; V gene: TRBV7-9; clone size: .; D gene: .; J gene: TRBJ2-3
CDR3 DNA: TGTGCCAGCAGCCAAATTCGAGGACAGGGTCTGGGTGATACGCAGTATTTT; CDR3 protein: CASSQIRGQGLGDTQYF; V gene: TRBV7-8; clone size: .; D gene: TRBD1; J gene: TRBJ2-3
CDR3 DNA: TGTGCCAGCAGCCCCCTAGCGGGGTCCCAAGAGACCCAGTACTTC; CDR3 protein: CASSPLAGSQETQYF; V gene: TRBV5-4; clone size: once; D gene: TRBD2; J gene: TRBJ2-5
CDR3 DNA: TGTGCCAGCAGTGAACTCTGGGGGGGGGACTCTGGGGCCAACGTCCTGCCTTTC; CDR3 protein: CASSELWGGDSGANVLPF; V gene: TRBV2; clone size: .; D gene: TRBD2; J gene: TRBJ2-6
CDR3 DNA: TGTGCCACCAGCCGAATGACAGGGAGAGGTAACTATGGCTACACCTTC; CDR3 protein: CATSRMTGRGNYGYTF; V gene: TRBV15; clone size: .; D gene: TRBD1; J gene: TRBJ1-2
CDR3 DNA: TGTGCCTGGAACGGACTGGGTCCGAGGGCCTTTCACACAGATACGCAGTATTTT; CDR3 protein: CAWNGLGPRAFHTDTQYF; V gene: TRBV30; clone size: .; D gene: .; J gene: TRBJ2-3
CDR3 DNA: TGTGCCAGCAGTCCTGGACGGGGAGGCTATGGCTACACCTTC; CDR3 protein: CASSPGRGGYGYTF; V gene: TRBV6-4; clone size: .; D gene: .; J gene: TRBJ1-2